This TCR beta chain was sequenced in a study of regulatory T cells in long-lasting Graves disease. Findings of the study overall: Having few samples may have compromised the accuracy. Thyroid tissue went unexamined; only peripheral blood was analyzed.

This clonotype was seen a handful of times. Its target is not known. Arm-PCR of CDR3 regions and iRepertoire HTBI primers were the basis on which TCR beta libraries were built. From the multiplex PCR reads, TCRdb called clonotypes with MiXCR, one entry per CDR3 protein. The sample lists about 450,000 distinct CDR3 sequences, 23% seen once, with around 26% in the top ten. Time point here: persistent/refractory GD, antithyroid drugs over 5 years with positive TRAb. TCR sequences were obtained from RNA taken from PBMCs. In Xi'an, China, an endocrinology department was the source of patients. The CDR3 is 12 amino acids. The germline CDR1 and CDR2 sequences are LNHNV and YYDKDF (reference sequence). Germline trimming cut 9 bases from V and 11 bases from J; bases unmatched to any gene: 8.

The clonotype was recovered from a female donor with Graves disease. The chain is built from TRBV15 and TRBJ1-5; TRBD1 matches 9 bases. The material sequenced was peripheral blood mononuclear cells (PBMCs), taken when the disease was refractory, from a patient treated with antithyroid drugs. The CDR3 here is CATRGTGRTQHF. The CDR3 nucleotides read TGTGCCACGAGGGGGACAGGGAGGACCCAGCATTTT.